This T cell receptor beta chain was sequenced during a study of response to subunit inactivated influenza vaccine. The CDR3 contains 15 residues. The V end was cut by 2 bases, the J end by 3 bases, with 8 bases between. Looked up from germline, CDR1 is SGHTA and CDR2 is FQGNSA. TCRdb itself ran the RT-PCR reads through MiXCR, one entry per CDR3 protein. The sample includes hundreds of thousands of distinct CDR3 sequences, over 25% of them seen just once. The clonotype comes from a man aged 50-60 years who received an inactivated influenza vaccine. V gene TRBV7-2 combines with J gene TRBJ2-6; D call uncertain. The material sequenced was CD4+ T cells sorted from PBMCs, taken about 5 days after vaccination. The CDR3 DNA reads as TGTGCCAGCAGCTTAAACGGGCTTGGGGCCAACGTCCTGACTTTC. This encodes CASSLNGLGANVLTF.